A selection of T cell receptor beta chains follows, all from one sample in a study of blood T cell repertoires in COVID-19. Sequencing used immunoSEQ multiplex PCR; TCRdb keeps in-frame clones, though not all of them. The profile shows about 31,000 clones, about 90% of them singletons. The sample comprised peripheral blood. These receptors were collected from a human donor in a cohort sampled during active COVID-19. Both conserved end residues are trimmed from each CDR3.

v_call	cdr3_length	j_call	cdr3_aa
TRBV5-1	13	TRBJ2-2	ASSSREGYTGELF
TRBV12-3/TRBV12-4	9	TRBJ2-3	ASSLLDTQY
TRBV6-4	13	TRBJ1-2	ASSDPGQGPYGYT
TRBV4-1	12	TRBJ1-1	ASSQDAGGGEAF
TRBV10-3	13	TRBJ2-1	AITLGDSGGNEQF
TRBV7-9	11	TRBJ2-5	ASSQDGRETQY
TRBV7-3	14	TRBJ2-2	ASSPRDTQITGELF
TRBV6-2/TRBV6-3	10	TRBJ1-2	ASSSLNYGYT
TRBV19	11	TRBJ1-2	ASSIVPPRGYT
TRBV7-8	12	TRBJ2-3	ASSFHRGADTQY
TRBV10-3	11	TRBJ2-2	AMGQEMAGELF
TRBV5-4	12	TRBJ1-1	ASSLMWQNTEAF
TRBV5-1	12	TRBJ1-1	ASSFSLSKGVAF
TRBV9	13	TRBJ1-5	ASSDGTGNNQPQH
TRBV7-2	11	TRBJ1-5	ASSWGDNQPQH
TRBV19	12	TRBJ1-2	ASSTDRELEGYT
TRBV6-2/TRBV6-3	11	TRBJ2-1	ASSYLYRYEQF
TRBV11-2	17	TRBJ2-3	ASSRSGAGGLWLRDTQY
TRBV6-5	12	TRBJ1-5	ASSPRQGGQPQH